These 9 T cell receptor beta chains share one sample of origin, sequenced in a study of T-cell reconstitution after alpha-beta-depleted transplantation in children. Construction of the TCRbeta library involved unique molecular identifiers. One entry per CDR3 protein results from TCRdb running MiXCR on the PCR reads. The sample holds hundreds of thousands of distinct CDR3 sequences, about an eighth seen once. The sample in question was PBMCs, obtained before TCRalphabeta/CD19-depleted stem cell transplant. All receptors come from a girl aged 2 to 10 with congenital amegakaryocytic thrombocytopenia, due to receive a stem cell transplant.

This clonotype was observed a handful of times. This sequence joins TRBV6-6 and TRBJ2-7; D unclear. This CDR3 has 13 residues. V was pared by 1 base and J by 4 bases, with 8 bases between. The germline V gene encodes CDR1 MNHNY and CDR2 SVGAGI (reference sequence). The CDR3 coding sequence is TGTGCCAGCAGTTACTGGACCGTATACGAGCAGTACTTC. Amino acid sequence: CASSYWTVYEQYF.

This clonotype was detected ten times or more. The chain links TRBV2 to TRBJ2-7; D may correspond to TRBD1 or TRBD2 (7 bases each). The germline gives CDR1 SNHLY, CDR2 FYNNEI. The CDR3 runs 13 residues. V was shortened by 11 bases and J by 6 bases, with 20 bases between the two germline ends. In DNA, the CDR3 is TGTGCCTCAGGGGGGGGGCGCAGACTCGAGCAGTACTTC. It codes for CASGGGRRLEQYF.

This clonotype was observed at least ten times. The chain carries TRBV20-1 and TRBJ2-5; the D gene is possibly TRBD1 (5 bases). Germline-derived CDR1 and CDR2 are DFQATT and SNEGSKA (reference sequence). The CDR3 sequence is 13 residues long. CDR3 sequence: CSAPYRSQETQYF. Here the CDR3 DNA reads TGCAGCGCTCCGTACAGGTCCCAAGAGACCCAGTACTTC.

The CDR3 loop is CASSLWDGDTEAFF. For the CDR3, the DNA is TGTGCCAGCAGCCTCTGGGATGGTGACACTGAAGCTTTCTTT. J is TRBJ1-1 and V is TRBV7-8; D call uncertain. Trimming cost V 5 bases and J 3 bases, with 13 bases left between them. Germline CDR1 and CDR2: SGHVS and FQNEAQ. The CDR3 is made up of 14 amino acids.

A few counts support this clonotype. This chain connects TRBV5-1 to TRBJ2-2; TRBD2 is a possible D gene (6 bases). Germline V gives CDR1 SGHRS, CDR2 YFSETQ. The V and J ends lost 8 bases and 1 base respectively, with 12 bases between them. The CDR3 runs to 14 residues. This CDR3 reads CASTSSRNTGELFF. The CDR3 coding sequence is TGCGCCAGTACTAGCAGCCGGAACACCGGGGAGCTGTTTTTT.

This clonotype was found many times. J is TRBJ2-3 and V is TRBV20-1; 8 bases align to TRBD2. V lost 6 bases and J lost 0; bases outside the gene matches: 17. Looked up from germline, CDR1 is DFQATT and CDR2 is SNEGSKA (reference sequence). The CDR3 is 18 residues long. CDR3 amino acids: CSAPRAGGPLSSTDTQYF. The CDR3 DNA reads as TGCAGTGCCCCACGTGCGGGAGGCCCGCTCTCTAGCACAGATACGCAGTATTTT.

This clonotype has at least ten counts. J is TRBJ2-3 and V is TRBV5-1; D unresolved. The germline CDR1 and CDR2 sequences are SGHRS and YFSETQ. This CDR3 is 13 amino acids long. V was clipped by 0 bases and J by 4 bases, with 6 bases between them. The CDR3 is CASSLGTADTQYF. Here the CDR3 DNA reads TGCGCCAGCAGCTTGGGCACAGCAGATACGCAGTATTTT.

The chain joins TRBV3-1 to TRBJ2-7, with 7 bases fitting TRBD2. CDR3 length: 15 amino acids. Per the germline V gene, CDR1 is LGHDT and CDR2 is YNNKEL (reference sequence). With 1 base clipped from V and 4 bases from J, the junction kept 7 bases outside the gene matches. CDR3 in DNA: TGTGCCAGCAGCCAAGGGGCTAGCGGCCTATACGAGCAGTACTTC. It codes for CASSQGASGLYEQYF.

In the case of this clonotype: It may be a read error: a sequence one base away is much more abundant. The rearrangement joins TRBV29-1 to TRBJ2-3; 9 bases align to TRBD2. Germline V gene lookup returns CDR1 SQVTM and CDR2 ANQGSEA. The CDR3 has 16 amino acids. The CDR3 region is CSVEESGLASTNTQYF. DNA for the CDR3: TGCAGCGTTGAAGAATCAGGACTAGCGAGCACAAATACGCAGTATTTT.